Presented here are 23 T cell receptor beta chains from one specimen sequenced in a study of cytomegalovirus exposure and HLA in healthy donors (dated by TCRdb to 2017 to 2019). The library was built by means of the immunoSEQ multiplex PCR assay. A mixture of 60 forward primers for TCR Vbeta segments and 13 reverse primers for TCR Jbeta segments was used in the multiplex PCR. Sourced from immuneACCESS, this table was stored by TCRdb with only in-frame sequences that have V and J called. A share of the clones is absent; for the studies checked, an unresolved V gene accounts for under half, and the remainder has no known explanation. The sample profile shows fewer than 100,000 clones; just under 80% of them were found once. The leading ten clones occupy about 4.2% of the sample. Source material: PBMCs. These receptors were collected from a male donor in good health and CMV-seropositive.

The chain employs TRBV14 and TRBJ2-1, with D possibly matching TRBD2 (5 bases). Germline V gene lookup returns CDR1 SGHDN and CDR2 FVKESK. The length of the CDR3 is 13 residues. The V end was cut by 4 bases, the J end by 5 bases, with 9 bases between. CDR3 in amino acids: CASSPAGNNEQFF. CDR3 nucleotide sequence: TGTGCCAGCAGCCCCGCCGGGAACAATGAGCAGTTCTTC.

V usage is TRBV6-6 and J usage is TRBJ2-5; TRBD2 might be the D (7 bases). V gave up 6 bases and J gave up 5 bases, with 19 bases separating them. CDR1 MNHNY and CDR2 SVGAGI come from the germline V gene (reference sequence). The length of the CDR3 is 15 residues. The CDR3 DNA reads as TGTGCCAGCAGGTACCACGGGGGGCAGGGGGAGACCCAGTACTTC. Its protein is CASRYHGGQGETQYF.

The chain has TRBV5-4 and TRBJ2-1, with a weak D call TRBD2 (7 bases). CDR1 is SGHNT and CDR2 is YYREEE in the germline V gene (reference sequence). The V and J ends lost 4 bases and 2 bases respectively, with 16 bases between them. This CDR3 contains 16 residues. The chain's CDR3 is CASSPGASGPYNEQFF. CDR3 nucleotides: TGTGCCAGCAGCCCGGGGGCTAGCGGACCCTACAATGAGCAGTTCTTC.

V usage is TRBV18 and J usage is TRBJ1-3, with 11 positions matching TRBD1. Germline-derived CDR1 and CDR2 are KGHSH and LQKENI. The CDR3 loop spans 18 amino acids. The ends lost 4 bases at V and 3 bases at J; junction bases unmatched: 11. The CDR3 loop is CASSLRTGGSYNGNTIYF. The DNA for the CDR3 is TGTGCCAGCTCACTCCGGACAGGGGGCTCTTATAATGGAAACACCATATATTTT.

This clone came up a few times. The chain carries TRBV10-3 and TRBJ2-2, with 7 bases fitting TRBD1. V lost 2 bases and J lost 5; bases outside the gene matches: 8. Germline assignment: CDR1 ENHRY and CDR2 SYGVKD. The CDR3 extends over 16 amino acids. The CDR3 loop is CAISEPTGQLTGELFF. The DNA of the CDR3 is TGTGCCATCAGTGAGCCTACGGGACAGTTAACCGGGGAGCTGTTTTTT.

The chain recombines TRBV18 with TRBJ2-5, with TRBD1 matching over 8 bases. With V trimmed by 5 bases and J by 5 bases, 4 bases remained unmatched. This CDR3 contains 13 residues. Germline loops: CDR1 KGHSH, CDR2 LQKENI. The CDR3 coding sequence is TGTGCCAGCTCAAGGACAGGGCTCGAGACCCAGTACTTC. This encodes CASSRTGLETQYF.

In its sample, this clone was seen once. The DNA of the CDR3 is TGTGCCAGCAGCTCTGGCGGGACAGGGGGCAGCTACCAGTACTTC. This gives the protein CASSSGGTGGSYQYF. The chain has TRBV7-2 and TRBJ2-7; 12 bases match TRBD1. From germline, CDR1 is SGHTA and CDR2 FQGNSA. CDR3 length: 15 amino acids. The V segment lost 4 bases and the J segment 10 bases; nucleotides outside the gene matches: 11.

The V call is TRBV7-6, the J call TRBJ2-3, with TRBD1 as a possible D gene (5 bases). The germline V and J ends were trimmed by 3 bases and 0 bases, with 10 bases remaining between them. Germline-derived CDR1 and CDR2 are SGHVS and FNYEAQ. The CDR3 contains 15 residues. Written as DNA, the CDR3 is TGTGCCAGCAGCTTCTTCGGACACAGCACAGATACGCAGTATTTT. It encodes CASSFFGHSTDTQYF.

The chain uses TRBV7-9 and TRBJ2-7; 8 nucleotides match TRBD1. With V trimmed by 5 bases and J by 3 bases, 6 bases remained unmatched. Germline-derived CDR1 and CDR2 are SEHNR and FQNEAQ (reference sequence). The CDR3 runs to 14 residues. The CDR3 reads CASSLAQGVYEQYF. The CDR3, as DNA: TGTGCCAGCAGCCTGGCACAGGGGGTCTACGAGCAGTACTTC.

This clone showed up just a few times. The V call is TRBV5-6, the J call TRBJ1-4; no definite D call. V was clipped by 0 bases and J by 0 bases, with 9 bases between them. CDR3 length: 16 amino acids. Germline lookup yields CDR1 SGHDT and CDR2 YYEEEE. The CDR3 DNA reads TGTGCCAGCAGCTTGGCGAACCGGGCAACTAATGAAAAACTGTTTTTT. It encodes CASSLANRATNEKLFF.

This chain connects TRBV18 to TRBJ2-3; D uncertain. V lost 7 bases and J lost 0, with 11 bases in between. Per the germline V gene, CDR1 is KGHSH and CDR2 is LQKENI. There are 14 residues in the CDR3. This CDR3 is CASFTTRSTDTQYF. Written as DNA, the CDR3 is TGTGCCAGCTTTACCACTCGCAGCACAGATACGCAGTATTTT. Full variable domain (remainder filled in from reference TRBV18 and TRBJ2-3): NAGVMQNPRHLVRRRGQEARLRCSPMKGHSHVYWYRQLPEEGLKFMVYLQKENIIDESGMPKERFSAEFPKEGPSILRIQQVVRGDSAAYFCASFTTRSTDTQYFGPGTRLTVL.

V and J are TRBV11-2 and TRBJ2-3, with 12 bases identical to TRBD2. The CDR3 covers 16 residues. J lost 1 base, V lost 5 bases, and 4 bases had no gene match. Germline CDR1 and CDR2: SGHAT and FQNNGV. The CDR3 region has the DNA TGTGCCAGCAGCGCGACTAGCGGGAGTCGCACAGATACGCAGTATTTT. This sequence encodes CASSATSGSRTDTQYF.

V usage is TRBV28 and J usage is TRBJ2-7; 7 nucleotides align to TRBD1. V lost 6 bases to trimming and J lost 3 bases; unmatched junction nucleotides: 5. Germline CDR1 MDHEN, CDR2 SYDVKM. There are 13 residues in the CDR3. The CDR3 loop is CASRGRQGYEQYF. The CDR3 nucleotides read TGTGCCAGCAGGGGGAGACAGGGCTACGAGCAGTACTTC.

This clone was counted between two and nine times. The chain's CDR3 is CASSLFSGSTDTQYF. In DNA form, the CDR3 reads TGCGCCAGCAGCTTGTTTAGCGGGAGCACAGATACGCAGTATTTT. J is TRBJ2-3 and V is TRBV5-1; TRBD2 matches 7 bases. The length of the CDR3 is 15 residues. Germline V gene sequence: CDR1 SGHRS, CDR2 YFSETQ. Trimming cost V 1 base and J 0 bases; bases outside gene matches: 2.

The rearrangement uses TRBV21-1 and TRBJ2-1; the table's D call, TRBD2, was not checked against the DNA. TRBV21-1 is deemed a pseudogene. The CDR3 runs to 16 residues. The CDR3 DNA reads TGTGCCAGCAGCCCCATCTCGAGGGTATCCTACAATGAGCAGTTCTTC. Protein: CASSPISRVSYNEQFF.

The chain combines TRBV5-1 with TRBJ2-5; D not certain. The CDR3 covers 13 residues. CDR1 is SGHRS, CDR2 YFSETQ, per germline. Trimming cost V 4 bases and J 5 bases, with 12 bases left between them. The DNA for the CDR3 is TGCGCCAGCAGCGCTGCCAGCGTGGAGACCCAGTACTTC. Residues: CASSAASVETQYF.

In its sample, this clone was seen once. The genes are TRBV30 and TRBJ1-2, with D uncertain. CDR3 size: 13 residues. V was trimmed by 1 base and J by 2 bases, leaving 8 bases between them. In germline, CDR1 is GTSNPN, CDR2 SVGIG (reference sequence). In DNA, the CDR3 is TGTGCCTGGAGTGACCAGATAAACTATGGCTACACCTTC. Translation gives CAWSDQINYGYTF. The full variable domain, in which reference TRBV30 and TRBJ1-2 provide the parts outside the CDR3, is SQTIHQWPATLVQPVGSPLSLECTVEGTSNPNLYWYRQAAGRGLQLLFYSVGIGQISSEVPQNLSASRPQDRQFILSSKKLLLSDSGFYLCAWSDQINYGYTFGSGTRLTVV.

The gene calls are TRBV5-1 and TRBJ1-5; 7 positions agree with TRBD1. After removal of 4 bases from V and 5 bases from J, the junction contained 9 bases not matched to a gene. Germline CDR1 SGHRS, CDR2 YFSETQ. The CDR3 is 15 residues long. CDR3 in DNA: TGCGCCAGCAGCCCCGGGACAGACTTCTATCAGCCCCAGCATTTT. This encodes CASSPGTDFYQPQHF.

With regard to this clone: An end of the junction differs from the germline gene, which may be a read error. The rearrangement links TRBV4-1 to TRBJ2-7; TRBD1 matches at 7 bases. The CDR3 has 19 amino acids. CDR1 is MGHRA and CDR2 is YSYEKL in the germline V gene. CDR3 coding DNA: TGCACCAGCAGCCCAACCCGCTTGCAAAACAGGGGAATCACCTACGAGCAGTACTTC. Translation: CTSSPTRLQNRGITYEQYF.

The J gene is TRBJ2-1, the V gene TRBV7-9; a possible D gene is TRBD2 (5 bases). The V gene lost 1 base and the J gene lost 5 bases, with 9 bases spanning the gap. In germline, CDR1 is SEHNR, CDR2 FQNEAQ (reference sequence). The CDR3 has 14 residues. In DNA form, the CDR3 reads TGTGCCAGCAGCTTAGGGGGAGCTGACAATGAGCAGTTCTTC. This gives the protein CASSLGGADNEQFF.

The chain recombines TRBV7-2 with TRBJ1-2; 9 bases align to TRBD1. From germline, CDR1 is SGHTA and CDR2 FQGNSA. V gave up 8 bases and J gave up 1 base; unmatched junction bases: 11. The CDR3 has 16 residues. The CDR3 DNA is TGTGCCAGCTCCTCACCCCGGACAGGGGATAACTATGGCTACACCTTC. It specifies CASSSPRTGDNYGYTF.

This chain connects TRBV28 to TRBJ1-5; 10 nucleotides line up with TRBD1. This CDR3 is built from 15 residues. Germline CDR1 and CDR2: MDHEN and SYDVKM. V was pared by 6 bases and J by 1 base, with 3 bases of the junction left unmatched. The CDR3 nucleotides read TGTGCCAGCAGCGACAGGGGGCGAAGCAATCAGCCCCAGCATTTT. This translates into CASSDRGRSNQPQHF.

V is TRBV18 and J is TRBJ2-7; TRBD1 matches 8 bases. This CDR3 is built from 15 residues. CDR1 and CDR2 from the germline V gene are KGHSH and LQKENI. Trimming took 6 bases from V and 0 from J; bases not matched to a gene: 7. DNA for the CDR3: TGTGCCAGCTCCCGACAGGGGCCTTTCTCCTACGAGCAGTACTTC. Translation gives CASSRQGPFSYEQYF.